A single TCR beta chain is shown here with its context. Its antigen is still unknown. The data belong to a study of beta chain features in type 1 diabetes. CDR1 and CDR2 (germline): MNHNY, SVGAGI (reference sequence). The CDR3 has 15 amino acids. V trimming: 7 bases; J trimming: 0 bases; junction bases outside the gene matches: 5. Expressed TCRB transcripts were sequenced, since all the RNA that had been isolated was reverse transcribed. Sequenced by immunoSEQ multiplex PCR; TCRdb stores in-frame clones only, minus some. The sample has roughly 240,000 clones; roughly 15% are singletons. General observations from the study: Type 1 diabetes patients had TCRB CDR3s that were shorter (moderately but significantly so) in all four CD4+ subsets. Patients' naive, central memory and regulatory TCRB repertoires appeared more alike than those of healthy donors.

The J gene is TRBJ2-3, the V gene TRBV6-6; 9 bases are shared with TRBD1. Sequencing was done on a sample of naive CD4+ T cells from blood. This clonotype was obtained from a woman between 35 and 50 years old in good health. DNA for the CDR3: TGTGCCAGCACACAGGGGGCGCCTAGCACAGATACGCAGTATTTT. Translating gives CASTQGAPSTDTQYF.